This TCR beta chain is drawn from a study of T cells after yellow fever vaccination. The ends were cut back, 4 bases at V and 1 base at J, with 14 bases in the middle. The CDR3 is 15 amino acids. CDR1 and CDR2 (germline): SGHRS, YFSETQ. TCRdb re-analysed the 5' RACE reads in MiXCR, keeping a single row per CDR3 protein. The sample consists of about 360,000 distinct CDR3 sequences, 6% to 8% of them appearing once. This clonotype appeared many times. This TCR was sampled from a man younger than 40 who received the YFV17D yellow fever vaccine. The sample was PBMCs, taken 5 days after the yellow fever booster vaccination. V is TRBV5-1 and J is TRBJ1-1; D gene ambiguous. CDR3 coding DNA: TGCGCCAGCAGCCCCCGGGTGGGCTCGAACACTGAAGCTTTCTTT. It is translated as CASSPRVGSNTEAFF.